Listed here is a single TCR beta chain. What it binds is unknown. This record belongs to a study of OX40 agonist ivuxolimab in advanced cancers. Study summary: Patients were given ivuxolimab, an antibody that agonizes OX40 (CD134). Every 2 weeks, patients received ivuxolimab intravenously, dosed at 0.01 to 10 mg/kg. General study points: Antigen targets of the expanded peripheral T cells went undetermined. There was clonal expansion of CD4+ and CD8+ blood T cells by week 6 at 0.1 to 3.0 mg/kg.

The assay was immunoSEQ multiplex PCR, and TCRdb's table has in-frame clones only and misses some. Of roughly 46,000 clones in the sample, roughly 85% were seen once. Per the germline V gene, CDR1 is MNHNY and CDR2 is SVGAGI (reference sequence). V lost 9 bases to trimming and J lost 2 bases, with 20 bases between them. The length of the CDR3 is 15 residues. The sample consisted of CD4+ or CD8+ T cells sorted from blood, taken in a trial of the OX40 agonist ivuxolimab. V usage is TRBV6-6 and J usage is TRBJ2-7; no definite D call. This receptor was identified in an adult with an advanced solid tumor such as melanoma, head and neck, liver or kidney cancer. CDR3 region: CARVSRAQWTYEQYF. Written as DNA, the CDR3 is TGTGCCAGGGTCTCCCGGGCCCAGTGGACCTACGAGCAGTACTTC.